The 15 T cell receptor beta chains presented below share a single source sample, sequenced in a study of cytotoxic CD8 clonotypes in ibrutinib-treated CLL. Here immunoSEQ multiplex PCR was the method, and the copy in TCRdb shows in-frame clones only, minus some. The sample holds roughly 47,000 clones; more than 45% are singletons and the top ten take 30% to 35%. Here the sequenced sample was PBMCs, taken after 12 months of ibrutinib treatment. The receptors originated from a human donor with chronic lymphocytic leukemia.

The rearrangement uses TRBV29-1 and TRBJ2-5, with 9 bases fitting TRBD1. The V gene end was trimmed by 4 bases and the J gene end by 5 bases; junction bases not matched to a gene: 5. The germline gives CDR1 SQVTM, CDR2 ANQGSEA. The CDR3 totals 13 residues. The CDR3 loop is CSVVNRGRETQYF. For the CDR3, the DNA is TGCAGCGTTGTTAACAGGGGGCGGGAGACCCAGTACTTC.

The CDR3 DNA is TGTGCCAGCAGAGGGACAGGGGGTGAAACTGAAGCTTTCTTT. Residues: CASRGTGGETEAFF. This chain connects TRBV7-8 to TRBJ1-1, with TRBD1 matching 11 bases. Germline CDR1 and CDR2: SGHVS and FQNEAQ. After removal of 6 bases from V and 5 bases from J, the junction contained 5 bases not matched to a gene. The CDR3 runs 14 residues.

The gene calls are TRBV5-6 and TRBJ1-5, with 10 positions matching TRBD1. The CDR3 extends over 16 amino acids. V gave up 4 bases and J gave up 4 bases; unmatched junction bases: 8. The germline CDR1 and CDR2 sequences are SGHDT and YYEEEE. CDR3 in amino acids: CASSLTGGKINQPQHF. The CDR3 DNA reads as TGTGCCAGCAGCCTGACAGGGGGCAAAATAAATCAGCCCCAGCATTTT.

The chain couples TRBV4-1 to TRBJ2-3; 8 nucleotides agree with TRBD2. The CDR3 totals 17 residues. V was pared by 5 bases and J by 1 base, with 11 bases of the junction left unmatched. The germline gives CDR1 MGHRA, CDR2 YSYEKL. For the CDR3, the DNA is TGCGCCAGCAGCGAAGTGCCTGGGCGGGAGGGCACAGATACGCAGTATTTT. Translation: CASSEVPGREGTDTQYF.

As concerns this clone: A read error may produce the germline difference seen at one junction end. The genes are TRBV7-7 and TRBJ2-1; a possible D gene is TRBD2 (6 bases). This CDR3 has 13 residues. From germline, CDR1 is SSHAT and CDR2 FNYEAQ (reference sequence). This chain's CDR3 is CASSLAEGDEQFF. Here the CDR3 DNA reads TGTGCTAGCAGCTTAGCGGAAGGGGATGAGCAGTTCTTC.

The table lists this clone with a few counts. V gene TRBV9 combines with J gene TRBJ2-2; 8 bases are shared with TRBD2. Germline trimming cut 3 bases from V and 6 bases from J; bases unmatched to any gene: 4. The germline CDR1 and CDR2 sequences are SGDLS and YYNGEE. CDR3 length: 14 amino acids. This chain's CDR3 is CASSAAGVPGELFF. CDR3 nucleotides: TGTGCCAGCAGCGCAGCGGGAGTACCCGGGGAGCTGTTTTTT.

The chain has TRBV19 and TRBJ1-6; 9 positions match TRBD1. The CDR3 consists of 15 residues. V lost 7 bases and J lost 4; bases outside the gene matches: 5. The germline CDR1 and CDR2 sequences are LNHDA and SQIVND (reference sequence). This CDR3 reads CASTSGTGYNSPLHF. The CDR3 coding sequence is TGTGCCAGTACCTCCGGGACAGGGTATAATTCACCCCTCCACTTT.

The V and J genes are TRBV5-1 and TRBJ2-1, with 13 bases identical to TRBD2. V shed 4 bases and J 8 bases; nucleotides not matched to a gene: 9. Germline V gives CDR1 SGHRS, CDR2 YFSETQ. The length of the CDR3 is 16 residues. The CDR3 is CASSPRTSGSSHEQFF. CDR3 DNA: TGCGCCAGCAGCCCTCGGACTAGCGGGAGTTCCCATGAGCAGTTCTTC.

The sample holds one count of this clone. CDR3 nucleotide sequence: TGCAGCGCCATGACAGGGACAAGCAATCAGCCCCAGCATTTT. This encodes CSAMTGTSNQPQHF. The chain is built from TRBV29-1 and TRBJ1-5; 7 bases map to TRBD1. Germline lookup yields CDR1 SQVTM and CDR2 ANQGSEA. The CDR3 runs to 14 residues. V lost 7 bases and J lost 1; bases outside the gene matches: 7. Combining the CDR3 with reference TRBV29-1 and TRBJ1-5 gives the whole variable domain SAVISQKPSRDICQRGTSLTIQCQVDSQVTMMFWYRQQPGQSLTLIATANQGSEATYESGFVIDKFPISRPNLTFSTLTVSNMSPEDSSIYLCSAMTGTSNQPQHFGDGTRLSIL.

V usage is TRBV25-1 and J usage is TRBJ1-2; D uncertain. The CDR3 extends over 11 amino acids. V dropped 4 bases and J dropped 5 bases, with 5 bases sitting between them. Germline V gene lookup returns CDR1 MGHDK and CDR2 SYGVNS. The CDR3 sequence: CASSGLYGYTF. CDR3 nucleotide sequence: TGTGCCAGCAGTGGGCTGTATGGCTACACCTTC.

This clone was counted only a few times. This sequence joins TRBV27 and TRBJ2-1; 9 positions agree with TRBD2. CDR1 and CDR2 from the germline V gene are MNHEY and SMNVEV (reference sequence). The CDR3 runs 18 residues. V gave up 4 bases and J gave up 0 bases; unmatched junction bases: 10. The CDR3 DNA follows: TGTGCCAGCAGTTCCCCTTATTATAGCGGGAGCTCCTACAATGAGCAGTTCTTC. Translated, it gives CASSSPYYSGSSYNEQFF.

The chain recombines TRBV5-1 with TRBJ1-1; 7 bases match TRBD1. V shed 4 bases and J 2 bases; nucleotides not matched to a gene: 5. From germline, CDR1 is SGHRS and CDR2 YFSETQ. The CDR3 has 14 amino acids. CDR3 in DNA: TGCGCCAGCAGCCAGGGACAGCGCAACACTGAAGCTTTCTTT. Translating gives CASSQGQRNTEAFF.

The chain carries TRBV28 and TRBJ2-2; 9 positions agree with TRBD1. V lost 7 bases to trimming and J lost 5 bases; unmatched junction nucleotides: 5. CDR3 length: 14 residues. In germline, CDR1 is MDHEN, CDR2 SYDVKM. This chain's CDR3 is CASTRTGETGELFF. CDR3 coding DNA: TGTGCCAGCACCCGGACAGGGGAAACCGGGGAGCTGTTTTTT.

This clone was recorded a few times. This sequence joins TRBV28 and TRBJ2-1; 9 bases are shared with TRBD2. CDR3 length equals 11 residues. V lost 9 bases to trimming and J lost 8 bases; unmatched junction nucleotides: 2. CDR1 is MDHEN and CDR2 is SYDVKM in the germline V gene. CDR3 residues: CASSGRYEQFF. DNA of the CDR3: TGTGCCAGTAGCGGGAGATATGAGCAGTTCTTC.

This clone was seen a single time. V is TRBV5-1 and J is TRBJ2-3, with 11 bases lining up with TRBD2. V gave up 1 base and J gave up 3 bases; unmatched junction bases: 7. The germline gives CDR1 SGHRS, CDR2 YFSETQ. This CDR3 comprises 17 residues. The CDR3 coding sequence is TGCGCCAGCAGCTTGAGCCAAACTAGCGGGAGTACAGATACGCAGTATTTT. It translates to CASSLSQTSGSTDTQYF.